This entry describes one TCR beta chain. The antigen it binds to is not known. No much larger clone is present one base from it, and per-base qualities are unavailable. This sample was taken from a study of blood T cell repertoires in COVID-19 (dated by TCRdb to about 2020). About the full investigation: Collaborator samples came from the United States, Italy and Spain and covered acute and convalescent phases of COVID-19. The material from the prospective study consisted of cDNA or gDNA derived from T cells, B-cell-depleted T cells, or PBMCs. Subjects who had been exposed to COVID-19, were actively infected with it, or had recovered from it provided the deeply sampled blood TCRbeta repertoires that made up the dataset. The repertoires were released in a freely available public database intended as a resource for research on the immune response to SARS-CoV-2. Samples were obtained from the ongoing ImmuneRACE study (first 160 participants) and from 1,254 subjects provided by 6 global collaborators. Nearly every sample came with metadata listing a de-identified subject ID, COVID-19 status, age in years and sex. Where HLA class I and class II types were available, the types were taken from metadata supplied by the sample provider, not from assay-based typing. The paper's findings and limits, for the study overall: The quantity of clinical and demographic metadata differed by source and by participant and was supplied without curation.

The immunoSEQ Assay, a bias-controlled multiplex PCR, was used to amplify TCRbeta CDR3 regions from genomic DNA. The authors' analysis ran thus. Within the assay, amplification of reference gene primers was used to estimate how many nucleated cells each sample contained. To quantify the absolute abundance of each unique TCRbeta CDR3 rearrangement, sequence reads were collapsed and filtered. For each sample, productive Simpson clonality was calculated as the square root of Simpson's diversity index over productive rearrangements. TCRdb stores this immuneACCESS table with in-frame sequences only. Part of the clones is absent; in the studies checked, under half of the shortfall reflects unresolved V genes, and no reason is known for the rest. That table gives V, J and clone size, and the DNA gave D and trimming. The table for this sample lists about 380,000 clones; 75% to 90% of them were counted only once. Roughly 3.6% of the sample is in the top ten clones.

From its cysteine to its phenylalanine, the CDR3 spans 14 amino acids. Left in the record is the CDR3 DNA by itself, 42 bases read in frame from the first base. Trimming accounts for 8 bases at V and 4 bases at J, while the number of junction bases matched to no gene is 7. The germline V gene (reference sequence) sets CDR1 to LNHNV and CDR2 to YYDKDF. Each collaborating institution followed its own protocols to collect whole blood in K2EDTA tubes. For TCRbeta analysis, collaborator samples were shipped as frozen whole blood, as isolated PBMCs, or as DNA extracted from either sample type. The TCR originated in a woman between 18 and 29 years old with acute or convalescent COVID-19. The sequenced sample consisted of peripheral blood. Recombination linked TRBV15 to TRBJ2-1; 8 nucleotides in the junction match TRBD2. In nucleotide form, the sequence is TGTGCCACCTCCGTACTAGCGGTTTACAATGAGCAGTTCTTC. This gives the protein CATSVLAVYNEQFF.